This paragraph covers one T cell receptor beta chain sequence. Its antigen remains unidentified. No clone much larger than this one lies a single base away; base qualities are absent. Trimming removed 0 bases from V and 10 bases from J, leaving 19 bases between the germline ends. CDR1 and CDR2 are drawn from the germline V gene: WSHSY, SAAADI. Its CDR3 holds 17 amino acids, cysteine through phenylalanine. Only the CDR3 part of the read is kept: 51 bases, read in frame from the first base. To demonstrate the VDJtools post-analysis software, TCR beta repertoires were profiled from the peripheral blood of more than ten young patients with multiple sclerosis. The multiple sclerosis patients were children and adolescents between 6 and 15 years of age. Library generation was performed with PCR. Sequenced on an Illumina HiSeq 2500. To reduce PCR and sequencing biases, unique molecular identifiers were incorporated into the TCR beta cDNA libraries. Roughly 500,000 cDNA molecules were obtained for every 1 to 10 million input T cells, so each molecule roughly corresponded to one T cell. The patient libraries were prepared and sequenced using the same protocol as the earlier healthy control dataset. Within a given batch, samples were prepared together, multiplexed and sequenced on the same HiSeq lane. The authors' analysis ran thus. MIGEC was used to process the raw barcoded reads, and molecular identifier groups with only a single read were discarded before consensus assembly and CDR3 extraction. VDJtools was used for post-analysis of the clonotype tables, with diversity normalized by down-sampling every dataset to the smallest sample size. Repertoire overlap clustering matched CDR3 amino acid but not nucleotide sequences to correct batch-related cross-sample contamination. TCRdb cleaned the public reads at Q25 with fastp, built clones with MiXCR and kept in-frame beta chains. Merged by CDR3 protein, the rows form single entries marked with the most common genes and DNA. The authors' filters were not applied to this entry. Present in this sample are fewer than 600,000 distinct CDR3 sequences, 45% of which were seen just once. About 12% of the sample is in the top ten clones.

The data were taken from a study of post-analysis software for immune sequencing data (dated by TCRdb to about 2015). Background for the entire study: Recorded disease courses included relapsing-remitting, secondary progressive and progressive-relapsing multiple sclerosis, with some patients lacking subtype annotation. A subset of samples was prepared in parallel using single-end sample barcoding, then pooled and co-amplified after Illumina adapter ligation. The patient repertoires were set against approximately 10 previously published healthy control repertoires from donors whose ages ranged from about 6 to 25 years. Overall results and qualifications from the work: Normalized Chao1 diversity was significantly lower in multiple sclerosis patients than controls, suggesting substantial peripheral T-cell clonal expansion. The control group was slightly older than the multiple sclerosis patient group. Significantly higher frequencies in patients than in controls were found for five TRBV segments, including TRBV5-6, TRBV5-1 and TRBV20-1. When samples were clustered directly using the F measure, samples prepared in the same batch co-clustered strongly, which prompted a batch-effect correction.

This TCR was sampled from a girl aged 5-17 years with multiple sclerosis. Recombination linked TRBV10-2 to TRBJ1-6, with a weak D call of TRBD1 (5 bases match). Sequencing was done on a sample of blood. The DNA sequence is as follows: TGCGCCAGCAGTGAGTCGAATATCGGGGGAAGGCGGTCACCCCTCCACTTT. It translates to CASSESNIGGRRSPLHF.